Listed here is a single TCR beta chain. Its specificity is not known. This sample is part of a study of OX40 agonist ivuxolimab in advanced cancers. General study findings and limits: Nonresponders, in some cases, also had low normalized T-cell clonal expansion. Patients with a partial response at 0.1-3.0 mg/kg had among the lowest clonal expansion.

Trimming took off 3 bases at V and 3 bases at J, with 15 bases between the two ends. The CDR3 contains 16 residues. CDR1 is LGHNA, CDR2 YSLEER, per germline. Generated by immunoSEQ multiplex PCR, the TCRdb table keeps only in-frame clones and is missing some. The table includes about 85,000 clones, roughly 80% detected once. The chain joins TRBV4-3 to TRBJ2-1, with a tentative D call TRBD2 (6 bases). This TCR derives from an adult with an advanced solid tumor such as melanoma, head and neck, liver or kidney cancer. The specimen comprised CD4+ or CD8+ T cells sorted from blood, sampled in a trial of the OX40 agonist ivuxolimab. This CDR3 reads CASSQDEGLIYNEQFF. CDR3 DNA: TGCGCCAGCAGCCAGGATGAGGGACTTATCTACAATGAGCAGTTCTTC.